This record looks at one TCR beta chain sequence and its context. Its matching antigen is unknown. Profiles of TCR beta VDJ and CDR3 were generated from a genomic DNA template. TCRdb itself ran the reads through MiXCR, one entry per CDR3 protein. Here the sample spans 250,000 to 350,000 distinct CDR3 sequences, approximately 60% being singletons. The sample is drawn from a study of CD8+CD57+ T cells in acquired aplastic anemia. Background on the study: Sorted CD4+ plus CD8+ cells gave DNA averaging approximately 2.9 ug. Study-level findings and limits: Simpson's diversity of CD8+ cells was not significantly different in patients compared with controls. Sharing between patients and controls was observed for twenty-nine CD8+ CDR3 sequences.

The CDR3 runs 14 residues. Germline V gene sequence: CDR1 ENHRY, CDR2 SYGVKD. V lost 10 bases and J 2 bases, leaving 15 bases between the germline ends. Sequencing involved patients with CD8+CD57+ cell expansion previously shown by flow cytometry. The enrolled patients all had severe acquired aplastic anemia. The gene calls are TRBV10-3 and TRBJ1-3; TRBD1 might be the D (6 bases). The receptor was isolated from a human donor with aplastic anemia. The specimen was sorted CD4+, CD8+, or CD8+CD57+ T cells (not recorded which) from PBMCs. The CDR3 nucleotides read TGTGCCAGCTTGGACAGAAGCCCTGGAAACACCATATATTTT. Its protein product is CASLDRSPGNTIYF.